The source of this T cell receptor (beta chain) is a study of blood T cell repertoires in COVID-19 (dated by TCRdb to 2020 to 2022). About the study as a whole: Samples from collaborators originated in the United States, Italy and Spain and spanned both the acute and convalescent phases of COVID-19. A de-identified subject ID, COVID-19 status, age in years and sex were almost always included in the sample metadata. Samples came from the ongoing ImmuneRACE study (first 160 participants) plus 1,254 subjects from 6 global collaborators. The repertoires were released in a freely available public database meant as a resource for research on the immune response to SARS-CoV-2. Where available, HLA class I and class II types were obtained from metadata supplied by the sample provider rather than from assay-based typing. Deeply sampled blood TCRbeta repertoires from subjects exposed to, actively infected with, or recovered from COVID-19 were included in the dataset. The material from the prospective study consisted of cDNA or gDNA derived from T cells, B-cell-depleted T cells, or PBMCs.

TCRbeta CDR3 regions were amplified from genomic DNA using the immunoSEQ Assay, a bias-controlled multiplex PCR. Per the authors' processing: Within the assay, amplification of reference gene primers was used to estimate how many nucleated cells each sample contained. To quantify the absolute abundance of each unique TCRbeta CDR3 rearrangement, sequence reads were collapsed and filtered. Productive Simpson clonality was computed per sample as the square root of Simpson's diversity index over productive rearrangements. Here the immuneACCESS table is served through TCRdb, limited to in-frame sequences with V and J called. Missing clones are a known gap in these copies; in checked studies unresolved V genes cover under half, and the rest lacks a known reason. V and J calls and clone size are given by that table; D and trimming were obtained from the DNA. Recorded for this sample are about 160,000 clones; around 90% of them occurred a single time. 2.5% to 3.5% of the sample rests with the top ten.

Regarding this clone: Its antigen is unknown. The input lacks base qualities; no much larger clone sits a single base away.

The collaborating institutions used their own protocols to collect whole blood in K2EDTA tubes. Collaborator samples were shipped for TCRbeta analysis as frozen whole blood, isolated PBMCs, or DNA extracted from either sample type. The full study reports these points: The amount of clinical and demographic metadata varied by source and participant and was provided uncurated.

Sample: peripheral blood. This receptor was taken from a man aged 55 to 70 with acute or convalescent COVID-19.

The nucleotide sequence is TGTGCCAGCAGACAGGACCAGTACAATGAGCAGTTCTTC. Its coded protein is CASRQDQYNEQFF. The chain links TRBV7-2 with TRBJ2-1; TRBD1 is a possible D gene, resting on 5 matching bases. V is pared back by 6 bases and J by 4 bases, with 10 bases lying between the germline termini. The cysteine opens and the phenylalanine closes a CDR3 of 13 amino acids. CDR3 DNA is the only sequence kept; it has 39 bases, read in frame from the first base. For CDR1 and CDR2, the germline V gene lists SGHTA and FQGNSA.